This TCR beta chain derives from a study of cytomegalovirus exposure and HLA in healthy donors. V lost 2 bases and J lost 2, with 11 bases in between. The CDR3 is made up of 15 amino acids. The germline gives CDR1 LGHNA, CDR2 YNFKEQ. In the PCR, 60 Vbeta and 13 Jbeta primers were used. This table comes from immunoSEQ multiplex PCR, and its TCRdb copy is limited to in-frame clones, with some not included. Here the sample table reports more than 90,000 clones. The clonotype originates from a man between 25 and 39 years old in good health and CMV-seronegative. The sequenced material came from PBMCs. The rearrangement joins TRBV4-2 to TRBJ2-3, with a possible D match to TRBD2 (5 bases). The CDR3 region has the DNA TGTGCCAGCAGCCAACCATGGACTTACACAGATACGCAGTATTTT. This codes for CASSQPWTYTDTQYF.